Detailed here is one T cell receptor beta chain. Documented treatment: roughly 20 received Ad26.COV2.S at low or high dose, single or two shots; about 5 received placebo; per-sample allocation not given. Collection of samples fell on day 63 after the first vaccine or placebo injection. This CDR3 spans 13 amino acids. Trimming removed 2 bases at V and 8 bases at J, with 10 bases between. Looked up from germline, CDR1 is SGHTA and CDR2 is FQGTGA. This specimen belongs to a study of Ad26.COV2.S vaccination and SARS-CoV-2 variants. Across the study: Ad26.COV2.S shots went into the muscle once or twice, 56 days apart.

Here immunoSEQ multiplex PCR was the method, and the copy in TCRdb shows in-frame clones only, minus some. Here the sample spans fewer than 400,000 clones, over 75% being singletons. The source was peripheral blood, collected in a trial of Ad26.COV2.S vaccine versus placebo. The sequence derives from a person between 18 and 65 years old who received the Ad26.COV2.S COVID-19 vaccine or a placebo. The chain links TRBV7-3 to TRBJ2-1, with D unclear. The CDR3 sequence: CASSLLGSDEQFF. CDR3 DNA: TGTGCCAGCAGCTTATTGGGTTCCGATGAGCAGTTCTTC.